This TCR beta chain is from a study of cytotoxic CD8 clonotypes in ibrutinib-treated CLL. Whole-study results and caveats: Clonality rose at ibrutinib response, held steady in sustained remission, and fell toward baseline at progression.

Target depth was 1 in 200,000 to 1 in 1 million T cells, about 10x per clonotype. Clones were read by immunoSEQ multiplex PCR, and TCRdb kept only the in-frame ones, dropping some. The sample has approximately 130,000 clones, about 85% seen once. This CDR3 has 16 amino acids. Note on this clone: Its antigen is undetermined.

This sample comprised PBMCs, obtained after 24 months of ibrutinib treatment. V and J are TRBV1 and TRBJ2-1; TRBD1 is taken as the D call from the table, unchecked against the DNA. TRBV1 is noted as a pseudogene. This TCR came from a human donor with chronic lymphocytic leukemia. The CDR3 nucleotides are TGCACCAGCAGACCCGGACAGGGCTTCACCTGGAATGAGCAGTTCTTC. This encodes CTSRPGQGFTWNEQFF.